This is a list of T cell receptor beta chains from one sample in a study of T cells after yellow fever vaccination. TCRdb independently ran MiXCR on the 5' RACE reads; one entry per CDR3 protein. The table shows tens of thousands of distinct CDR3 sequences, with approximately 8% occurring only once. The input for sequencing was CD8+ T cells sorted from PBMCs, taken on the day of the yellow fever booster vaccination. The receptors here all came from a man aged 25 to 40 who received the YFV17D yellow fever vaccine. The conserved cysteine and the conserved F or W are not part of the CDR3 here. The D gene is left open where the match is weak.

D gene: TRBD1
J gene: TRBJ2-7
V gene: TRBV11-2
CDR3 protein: ASRSGQVSSYEQY

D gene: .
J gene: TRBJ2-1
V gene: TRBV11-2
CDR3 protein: ASTSLALSGVTGEQF

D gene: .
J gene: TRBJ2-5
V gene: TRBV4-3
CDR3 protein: ASSQERFGPQETQY

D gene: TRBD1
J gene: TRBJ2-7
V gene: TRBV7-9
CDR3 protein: ASLPGQGYEQY

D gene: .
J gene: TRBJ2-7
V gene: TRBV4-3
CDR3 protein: ASSQDFPRTVQEFSYEQY

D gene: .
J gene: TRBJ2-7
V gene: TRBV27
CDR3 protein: ASSPWDNYEQY

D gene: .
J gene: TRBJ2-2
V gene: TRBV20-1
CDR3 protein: SARQTTDTGELF

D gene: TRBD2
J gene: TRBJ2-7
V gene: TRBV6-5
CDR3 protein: ASSYPSGRRPYEQY

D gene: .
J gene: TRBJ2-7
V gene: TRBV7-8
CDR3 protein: ASSLDGWGQSYEQY

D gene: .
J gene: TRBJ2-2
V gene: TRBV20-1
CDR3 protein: SARDLSGTNTGELF

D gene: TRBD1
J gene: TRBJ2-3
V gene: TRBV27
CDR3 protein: ASSLSGGGNTDTQY

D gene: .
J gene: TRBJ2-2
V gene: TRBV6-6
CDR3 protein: ASSYPTGELF

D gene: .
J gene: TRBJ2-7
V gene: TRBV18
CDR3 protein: ASSDTHTSSYEQY

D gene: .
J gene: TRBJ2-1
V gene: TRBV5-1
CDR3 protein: ASSLVQAHYNEQF

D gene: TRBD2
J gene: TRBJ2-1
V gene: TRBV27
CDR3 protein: ASRLAGGRNEQF

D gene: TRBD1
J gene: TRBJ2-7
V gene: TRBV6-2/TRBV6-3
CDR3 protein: ASSTPGGEQY

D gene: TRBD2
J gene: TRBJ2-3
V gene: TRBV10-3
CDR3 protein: AIREEAGGPLTDTQY

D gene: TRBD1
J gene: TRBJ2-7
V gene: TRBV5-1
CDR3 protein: ASSAYQGQAMYEQY

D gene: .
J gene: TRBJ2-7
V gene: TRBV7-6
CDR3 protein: ASTLGRDSYEQY

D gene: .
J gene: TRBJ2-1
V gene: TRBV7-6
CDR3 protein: ASSFRGRSVDEQF

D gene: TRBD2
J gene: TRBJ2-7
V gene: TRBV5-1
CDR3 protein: ASSSGELAGLVDEQY

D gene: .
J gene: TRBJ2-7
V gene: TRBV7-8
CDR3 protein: ASRPDGTYEQY

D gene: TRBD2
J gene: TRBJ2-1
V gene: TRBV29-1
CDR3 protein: SVVGLAGGDYNEQF

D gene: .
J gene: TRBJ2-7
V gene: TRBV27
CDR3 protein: ASSPRTTYEQY

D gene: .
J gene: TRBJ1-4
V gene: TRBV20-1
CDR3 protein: SAEAVTNEKLF

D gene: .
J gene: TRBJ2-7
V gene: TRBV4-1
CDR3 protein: ASSQGAEQY

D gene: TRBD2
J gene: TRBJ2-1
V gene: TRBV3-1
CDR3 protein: ASSQGPGLAEGNEQF

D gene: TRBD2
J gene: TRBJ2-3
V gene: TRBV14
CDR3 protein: ASSPWTSDTDTQY

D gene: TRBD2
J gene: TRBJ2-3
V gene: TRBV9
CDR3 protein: ASSVSGRGTDTQY

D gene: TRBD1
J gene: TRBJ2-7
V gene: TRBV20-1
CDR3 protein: SARSLDRGRYEQY

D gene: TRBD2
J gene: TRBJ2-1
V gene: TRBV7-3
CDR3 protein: ASSLISGPYNEQF

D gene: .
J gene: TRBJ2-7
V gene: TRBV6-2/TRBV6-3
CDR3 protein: ASSSGQPYTTLYEQY

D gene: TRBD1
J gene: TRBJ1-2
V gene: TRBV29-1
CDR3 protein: SVEDLGTGGWRGYT

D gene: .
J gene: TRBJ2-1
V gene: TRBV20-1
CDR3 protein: SALVVGTLNEQF

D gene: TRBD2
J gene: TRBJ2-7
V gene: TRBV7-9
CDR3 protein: ASSPVAGAAYEQY

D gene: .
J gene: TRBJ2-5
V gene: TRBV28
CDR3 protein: ASSLTGGYGAQY

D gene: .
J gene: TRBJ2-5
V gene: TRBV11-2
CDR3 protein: ASSLSQGLGETQY